These T cell receptor beta chains were read from a single sample in a study of T cell changes during pregnancy in multiple sclerosis. Libraries were prepared by immunoSEQ multiplex PCR; TCRdb keeps only in-frame clonotypes and omits some of them. The repertoire holds about 100,000 clones, with roughly 90% as singletons. The sample consisted of peripheral blood, taken after pregnancy. The receptors originated from a female donor with multiple sclerosis, enrolled in a pregnancy study. The CDR3 runs from the conserved cysteine through the conserved F or W. A D gene is named only where the DNA matches it firmly. Expanded clones are given a class, and other clones once, few, many or no size at all.

j_call,v_call,d_call,clone_size,cdr3_nt,cdr3_aa
TRBJ2-7,TRBV10-1,-,-,TGCGCCAGCACGTGGCAGGGCTTAGGCGAGCAGTACTTC,CASTWQGLGEQYF
TRBJ2-1,TRBV7-2,TRBD2,-,TGTGCCAGCAGCTTAAGTCCCCTAGCGGGAGAGGAGTTCTTC,CASSLSPLAGEEFF
TRBJ2-6,TRBV5-6,TRBD1,once,TGTGCCAGCAGCCCCGGGACAGGGGCTCTGAGGGCCAACGTCCTGACTTTC,CASSPGTGALRANVLTF
TRBJ2-3,TRBV9,-,-,TGTGCCAGCAGCGTAGTTGCGAACCACGCGCAGTATTTT,CASSVVANHAQYF
TRBJ2-7,TRBV19,TRBD1,-,TGTGCCAGTAGTAACCGGGACAGGGACGAGCAGTACTTC,CASSNRDRDEQYF
TRBJ1-1,TRBV5-1,-,-,TGCGCCAGCAGCTTTGGGGGCACAGGGAACACTGAAGCTTTCTTT,CASSFGGTGNTEAFF
TRBJ1-6,TRBV15,-,-,TGTGCCACCAGCAGCGGAGGGTTGTATAATTCACCCCTCCACTTT,CATSSGGLYNSPLHF
TRBJ2-7,TRBV5-1,TRBD2,-,TGCGCCAGCAGCTTGGAGAGGACTAGCGGGAGGGCCTTGCCCTACGAGCAGTACTTC,CASSLERTSGRALPYEQYF
TRBJ2-7,TRBV7-6,TRBD1,-,TGTGCCAGCAGCTTAGGTGGGGACAGCGGCGAGCAGTACTTC,CASSLGGDSGEQYF
TRBJ2-7,TRBV27,-,once,TGTGCCAGCAGTCCCCGGACAGCCTACGAGCAGTACTTC,CASSPRTAYEQYF
TRBJ2-5,TRBV5-8,-,-,TGTGCCAGCAGCTTGGGCGGCATCCAAGAGACCCAGTACTTC,CASSLGGIQETQYF
TRBJ2-1,TRBV10-3,TRBD2,once,TGTGCCATCAGAACCGGGACTAGCGGGAACTACAATGAGCAGTTCTTC,CAIRTGTSGNYNEQFF
TRBJ1-5,TRBV6-1,-,-,TGTGCCAGCAAAATGGGACATAGCAATCAGCCCCAGCATTTT,CASKMGHSNQPQHF
TRBJ2-1,TRBV6-1,-,-,TGTGCCAGCAGTGAAGTGGCGGGAAGCTACAATGAGCAGTTCTTC,CASSEVAGSYNEQFF
TRBJ1-1,TRBV5-6,-,-,TGTGCCAGCAGCTTGGTACTGCAGGGAAGGACTGAAGCTTTCTTT,CASSLVLQGRTEAFF
TRBJ1-1,TRBV6-6,-,-,TGTGCCAGCAGTTACTCCCAGCGACTCACTGAAGCTTTCTTT,CASSYSQRLTEAFF
TRBJ1-3,TRBV5-1,TRBD1,-,TGCGCCAGCAGCACAGGGGACAGTAACTCTGGAAACACCATATATTTT,CASSTGDSNSGNTIYF
TRBJ1-5,TRBV7-6,-,-,TGTGCCAGCAGCTTAGGGGACAAGAGCAATCAGCCCCAGCATTTT,CASSLGDKSNQPQHF
TRBJ2-5,TRBV30,-,-,TGTGCCTGGGGGATCGGAGGTAGAGAGACCCAGTACTTC,CAWGIGGRETQYF
TRBJ1-2,TRBV6-6,-,-,TGTGCCAGCTCCTTAGACAGCCCCTATGGCTACACCTTC,CASSLDSPYGYTF
TRBJ1-5,TRBV12-5,-,-,TGTGCTAGTGTCCCGGGGGAGTATAGCAATCAGCCCCAGCATTTT,CASVPGEYSNQPQHF
TRBJ1-2,TRBV9,-,-,TGTGCCAGCAGCGTTGGAGGGAGCCCCTATGGCTACACCTTC,CASSVGGSPYGYTF
TRBJ2-1,TRBV7-3,TRBD2,-,TGTGCCAGCAGCTTAGTCCTAGCGGGAGGCCCGAGCTCCTACAATGAGCAGTTCTTC,CASSLVLAGGPSSYNEQFF
TRBJ1-2,TRBV5-1,TRBD1,-,TGCGCCAGCAGCTTGGGAGGGGGAGGGACAGGGCCGGATGGCTACACCTTC,CASSLGGGGTGPDGYTF
TRBJ1-6,TRBV25-1,-,few,TGTGCCAGCAGTGAATATGGTACAGGGAATTCACCCCTCCACTTT,CASSEYGTGNSPLHF
TRBJ2-5,TRBV15,-,-,TGTGCCACCAGCAGAGGTGGCAAGGGGGAGACCCAGTACTTC,CATSRGGKGETQYF
TRBJ2-3,TRBV7-9,-,-,TGTGCCAGCAGCTTAAGAAGCCAGGGGAGCACAGATACGCAGTATTTT,CASSLRSQGSTDTQYF
TRBJ2-7,TRBV15,-,-,TGTGCCACCAGCGGACTTAGCAGCTCTCGCGAGCAGTACTTC,CATSGLSSSREQYF
TRBJ1-5,TRBV28,-,-,TGTGCCAGCACGTGGGGGGAGTTTCAGCCCCAGCATTTT,CASTWGEFQPQHF
TRBJ2-7,TRBV9,TRBD2,once,TGTGCCAGCAGCACTAGCGGGAGTACATCCCACGAGCAGTACTTC,CASSTSGSTSHEQYF
TRBJ2-3,TRBV6-6,TRBD2,once,TGTGCCAGCATCTTAGCGGGGGCCTACACAGATACGCAGTATTTT,CASILAGAYTDTQYF
TRBJ1-2,TRBV7-9,-,once,TGTGCCAGCAGTCACAAACAGGTTAACTATGGCTACACCTTC,CASSHKQVNYGYTF
TRBJ2-7,TRBV7-9,-,-,TGTGCCAGCAGCACAATGCCGTCCTACGAGCAGTACTTC,CASSTMPSYEQYF
TRBJ1-3,TRBV7-9,TRBD1,-,TGTGCCAGCAGGTCGACCGGGACAGGGGGGAACACCATATATTTT,CASRSTGTGGNTIYF
TRBJ2-3,TRBV7-3,-,-,TGTGCCAGCAGCGCGACTAGCACAGATACGCAGTATTTT,CASSATSTDTQYF
TRBJ1-1,TRBV5-4,-,once,TGTGCCAGCAGCGTGACAAACTCTAACACTGAAGCTTTCTTT,CASSVTNSNTEAFF
TRBJ2-7,TRBV6-1,-,once,TGTGCCAGCAGTTATCAGGGCAGGGAGGTGCAGTACTTC,CASSYQGREVQYF
TRBJ1-2,TRBV5-1,TRBD1,few,TGCGCCAGCAGCCTATCTGGGACAGGGTCCTATGGCTACACCTTC,CASSLSGTGSYGYTF
TRBJ2-1,TRBV10-2,TRBD2,-,TGCGCCAGCAGTGTTGGCCGCGCTAGCGGACCCCAAGGCTACAATGAGCAGTTCTTC,CASSVGRASGPQGYNEQFF
TRBJ1-4,TRBV5-4,TRBD1,-,TGTGCCAGCAGCTTGATGGCAGGGGGCGCTGAAAAACTGTTTTTT,CASSLMAGGAEKLFF
TRBJ1-1,TRBV7-9,TRBD1,-,TGTGCCAGCAGCCGAGACAGGGGGCAGGGCACTGAAGCTTTCTTT,CASSRDRGQGTEAFF
TRBJ2-7,TRBV5-1,TRBD2,-,TGCGCCAGCAGCTTTCTAGCGGGCCGAAACTACGAGCAGTACTTC,CASSFLAGRNYEQYF